These 19 T cell receptor beta chains came from one sample sequenced in a study of cytomegalovirus exposure and HLA in healthy donors. Primers included in the PCR were 60 Vbeta and 13 Jbeta primers. The method was immunoSEQ multiplex PCR; TCRdb's version includes in-frame clones alone and lacks a portion of them. The sample yields around 130,000 clones, about 8.5% seen once. The sample taken for sequencing was PBMCs. The receptors come from a man between 40 and 49 years old in good health and CMV-seronegative.

This clone showed up just a few times. The chain couples TRBV4-2 to TRBJ2-3; TRBD1 is a possible D gene (6 bases). The CDR3 runs to 14 residues. CDR1 and CDR2 from the germline V gene are LGHNA and YNFKEQ. V shed 3 bases and J shed 7 bases, with 14 bases lying between them. For the CDR3, the DNA is TGTGCCAGCAGCCAGGACAGCCTCACCAATACGCAGTATTTT. Its translation is CASSQDSLTNTQYF.

This chain uses TRBV28 with TRBJ2-1, with 9 bases aligning to TRBD2. The CDR3 is 16 amino acids. CDR1 is MDHEN, CDR2 SYDVKM, per germline. V was clipped by 1 base and J by 7 bases; unmatched bases: 8. This chain's CDR3 is CASSLFRTSDPNEQFF. The CDR3 region has the DNA TGTGCCAGCAGTTTATTCCGGACTAGCGACCCAAATGAGCAGTTCTTC. The full variable domain, with the rest looked up from reference TRBV28 and TRBJ2-1, is DVKVTQSSRYLVKRTGEKVFLECVQDMDHENMFWYRQDPGLGLRLIYFSYDVKMKEKGDIPEGYSVSREKKERFSLILESASTNQTSMYLCASSLFRTSDPNEQFFGPGTRLTVL.

The V and J genes are TRBV4-3 and TRBJ2-2; TRBD1 is a possible D gene (6 bases). V was shortened by 0 bases and J by 1 base, with 12 bases between the two germline ends. Germline lookup yields CDR1 LGHNA and CDR2 YSLEER. This CDR3 region has 17 residues. CDR3 bases: TGCGCCAGCAGCCAAGAGGGCGAGACAGGGAACACCGGGGAGCTGTTTTTT. Residues: CASSQEGETGNTGELFF.

This clone was counted only a few times. This sequence joins TRBV5-6 and TRBJ1-5; D perhaps matches TRBD1 (6 bases). V was trimmed by 1 base and J by 3 bases, leaving 11 bases between them. Germline V gene lookup returns CDR1 SGHDT and CDR2 YYEEEE. The CDR3 has 15 amino acids. The CDR3 bases are TGTGCCAGCAGCTTGTACAGGGCGAACAATCAGCCCCAGCATTTT. Translating gives CASSLYRANNQPQHF.

The chain employs TRBV6-1 and TRBJ1-4; D is possibly TRBD1 (5 bases). Germline V gives CDR1 MNHNS, CDR2 SASEGT. This CDR3 contains 16 residues. V was trimmed by 1 base and J by 4 bases, leaving 13 bases between them. The CDR3: CASSEGAAGGNEKLFF. CDR3 DNA sequence: TGTGCCAGCAGTGAAGGGGCAGCCGGGGGTAATGAAAAACTGTTTTTT.

This clone appeared a few times. The chain has TRBV2 and TRBJ2-3; 8 bases are shared with TRBD2. The germline V gene has CDR1 SNHLY and CDR2 FYNNEI. With V trimmed by 5 bases and J by 6 bases, 13 bases remained unmatched. The CDR3 contains 16 residues. CDR3 nucleotides: TGTGCCAGCAGTTCTACGCTAGCGGGCGGTTTGGATACGCAGTATTTT. This codes for CASSSTLAGGLDTQYF.

The chain carries TRBV6-1 and TRBJ1-1; no reliable D call. The CDR3 has 10 amino acids. CDR1 is MNHNS and CDR2 is SASEGT in the germline V gene. V lost 5 bases and J lost 8, with 6 bases in between. The CDR3 sequence is CASSPFEAFF. CDR3 nucleotide sequence: TGTGCCAGCAGTCCGTTCGAAGCTTTCTTT.

This sequence joins TRBV18 and TRBJ1-2; 7 positions agree with TRBD1. The V and J ends lost 4 bases and 6 bases, in that order; junction bases with no gene match: 8. The CDR3 has 14 residues. Germline V lookup: CDR1 KGHSH, CDR2 LQKENI. CDR3 amino acids: CASSLDEGADGYTF. DNA for the CDR3: TGTGCCAGCTCACTAGACGAGGGGGCGGATGGCTACACCTTC.

The V gene is TRBV7-6, the J gene TRBJ2-1, with 11 bases lining up with TRBD1. With V trimmed by 3 bases and J by 8 bases, 9 bases remained unmatched. Looked up from germline, CDR1 is SGHVS and CDR2 is FNYEAQ. This CDR3 has 16 amino acids. For the CDR3, the DNA is TGTGCCAGCAGCTTTGGTACCGGACAGGGGGCTCATGAGCAGTTCTTC. Translating gives CASSFGTGQGAHEQFF.

This clone was counted between two and nine times. The chain uses TRBV28 and TRBJ1-5; 7 nucleotides agree with TRBD1. V was clipped by 6 bases and J by 4 bases; unmatched bases: 15. Germline CDR1 reads MDHEN; CDR2 reads SYDVKM. This CDR3 has 17 amino acids. The CDR3 is CASSPKGARIGNQPQHF. The CDR3 DNA reads as TGTGCCAGCAGCCCTAAGGGGGCGAGGATAGGAAATCAGCCCCAGCATTTT.

The chain uses TRBV4-2 and TRBJ1-6, with TRBD1 matching 8 bases. The V segment lost 0 bases and the J segment 7 bases; nucleotides outside the gene matches: 2. In germline, CDR1 is LGHNA, CDR2 YNFKEQ. This CDR3 contains 15 residues. The CDR3 region has the DNA TGTGCCAGCAGCCAAGACCGGACAGGGAATTCACCCCTCCACTTT. Its protein is CASSQDRTGNSPLHF.

This clone was seen a handful of times. The chain is built from TRBV28 and TRBJ1-1; D might be TRBD1 (5 bases). This CDR3 region has 13 residues. Trimming stripped 8 bases from V and 4 bases from J, with 14 bases between. Germline lookup yields CDR1 MDHEN and CDR2 SYDVKM. The CDR3 region is CASLRTGGTEAFF. The CDR3 DNA is TGTGCCAGCCTCCGCACGGGGGGCACTGAAGCTTTCTTT.

This clone was observed a handful of times. The chain has TRBV2 and TRBJ1-3; no clear D gene. With 2 bases removed from V and 0 bases from J, the gap between germline ends came to 5 bases. This CDR3 comprises 14 residues. Germline assignment: CDR1 SNHLY and CDR2 FYNNEI. CDR3 region: CASSELSSGNTIYF. The DNA of the CDR3 is TGTGCCAGCAGTGAACTGAGCTCTGGAAACACCATATATTTT.

The chain carries TRBV7-7 and TRBJ2-5; the D gene is possibly TRBD1 (6 bases). V lost 6 bases, J lost 4 bases, and 21 bases lay in between. CDR1 and CDR2 from the germline V gene are SSHAT and FNYEAQ (reference sequence). CDR3 length: 16 residues. The CDR3 nucleotides read TGTGCCAGCAGTCTGGACTTTACAGGGTTGGGAGAGACCCAGTACTTC. It translates to CASSLDFTGLGETQYF.

There are a few counts of this clone. V is TRBV6-5 and J is TRBJ2-7; tentatively, D is TRBD1 (5 bases). Germline CDR1 reads MNHEY; CDR2 reads SVGAGI. The V gene lost 6 bases and the J gene lost 2 bases, with 11 bases spanning the gap. The CDR3 is 13 residues long. The CDR3 DNA reads as TGTGCCAGCAGATCCGACAGAACCTACGAGCAGTACTTC. Amino acids: CASRSDRTYEQYF.

In DNA form, the CDR3 reads TGTGCCATCAGGGCGACAGGGGATGAACATCAGCCCCAGCATTTT. Protein sequence: CAIRATGDEHQPQHF. V gene TRBV10-3 combines with J gene TRBJ1-5; TRBD1 agrees at 8 bases. CDR1 ENHRY and CDR2 SYGVKD come from the germline V gene. The CDR3 is made up of 15 amino acids. The ends lost 6 bases at V and 5 bases at J; junction bases unmatched: 9.

This clone occurred a few times. The J gene is TRBJ1-5, the V gene TRBV2; tentatively, D is TRBD1 (6 bases). CDR3 length equals 14 residues. The germline V and J ends were trimmed by 7 bases and 2 bases, with 12 bases remaining between them. Germline V gives CDR1 SNHLY, CDR2 FYNNEI. In DNA form, the CDR3 reads TGTGCCAGCAAGGGGGGGCTCGGCAATCAGCCCCAGCATTTT. Translating gives CASKGGLGNQPQHF.

There are a few counts of this clone. The chain uses TRBV19 and TRBJ1-1, with D unresolved. CDR3 length: 13 amino acids. The V gene lost 5 bases and the J gene lost 4 bases, with 11 bases spanning the gap. Germline lookup yields CDR1 LNHDA and CDR2 SQIVND (reference sequence). Here the CDR3 DNA reads TGTGCCAGTAGTTCCCGGGGAACCACTGAAGCTTTCTTT. Encoded protein: CASSSRGTTEAFF.

This chain joins TRBV6-1 and TRBJ2-1, with 15 bases that match TRBD2. The length of the CDR3 is 18 residues. V trimming: 2 bases; J trimming: 1 base; junction bases outside the gene matches: 3. Germline CDR1 and CDR2: MNHNS and SASEGT. The DNA of the CDR3 is TGTGCCAGCAGTGAACCCGGACTAGCGGGGGGGTCCTACAATGAGCAGTTCTTC. Translation: CASSEPGLAGGSYNEQFF.